This T cell receptor beta chain was recorded in a study of the immune and genomic landscape of osteosarcoma. Study-level information: Approximately 77% presented with localized disease at diagnosis. Findings and limits, study-wide: No matched normal tissue; external skin and blood data served as benchmarks. About five cases had a single hyperexpanded clone dominating the repertoire, all with fewer than 100 T-cell clonotypes.

In regard to this clone: Its antigen is unknown.

The germline V gene has CDR1 LGHNA and CDR2 YNFKEQ. The CDR3 consists of 21 residues. V was shortened by 0 bases and J by 0 bases, with 21 bases between the two germline ends. Here immunoSEQ multiplex PCR was the method, and the copy in TCRdb shows in-frame clones only, minus some. The table has around 1,200 clones, around 67% seen once. Osteosarcoma specimens were post-treatment primary, local recurrence and metastasis tumors from poor-prognosis patients. Input material: primary tumor tissue from soft tissue. This receptor was obtained from a man under 40 with osteosarcoma. The rearrangement uses TRBV4-2 and TRBJ2-6, with D possibly matching TRBD2 (6 bases). The CDR3 reads CASSQEYPRGGFLSGANVLTF. The CDR3 DNA follows: TGTGCCAGCAGCCAAGAATACCCCCGTGGAGGGTTCCTCTCTGGGGCCAACGTCCTGACTTTC.